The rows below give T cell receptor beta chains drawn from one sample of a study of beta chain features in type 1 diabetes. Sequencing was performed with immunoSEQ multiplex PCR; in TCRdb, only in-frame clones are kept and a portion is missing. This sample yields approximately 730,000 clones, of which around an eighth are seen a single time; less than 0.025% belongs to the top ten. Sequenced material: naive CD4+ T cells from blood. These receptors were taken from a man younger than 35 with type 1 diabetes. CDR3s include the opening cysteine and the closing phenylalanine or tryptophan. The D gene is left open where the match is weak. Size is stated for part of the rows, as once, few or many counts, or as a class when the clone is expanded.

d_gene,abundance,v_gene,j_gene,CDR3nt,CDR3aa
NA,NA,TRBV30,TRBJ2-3,TGTGCCTGGAGAAGGAACGGGGTGGATACGCAGTATTTT,CAWRRNGVDTQYF
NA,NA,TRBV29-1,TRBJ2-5,TGCAGCGTGGGCGGGCCAGGGAGCGGGCAAGAGACCCAGTACTTC,CSVGGPGSGQETQYF
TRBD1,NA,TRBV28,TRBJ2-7,TGTGCCAGCAGTTCCCCCGGGACAGGGGTAGTACAGCGACAGTACTTC,CASSSPGTGVVQRQYF
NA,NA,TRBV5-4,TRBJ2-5,TGTGCCAGCAGCTTGGATATGGGGTACCAAGAGACCCAGTACTTC,CASSLDMGYQETQYF
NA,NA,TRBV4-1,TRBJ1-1,TGCGCCAGCAGCCAAGAGTCCCCACTGAACACTGAAGCTTTCTTT,CASSQESPLNTEAFF
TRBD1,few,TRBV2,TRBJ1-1,TGTGCCAGCACCTTCACAGGGGAGGGTATAAACACTGAAGCTTTCTTT,CASTFTGEGINTEAFF
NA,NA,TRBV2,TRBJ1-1,TGTGCCAGCAGTGCGCGGACTGAAGCTTTCTTT,CASSARTEAFF
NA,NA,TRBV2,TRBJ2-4,TGTGCCAGTGCTCGGTTAGCCAAAAACATTCAGTACTTC,CASARLAKNIQYF
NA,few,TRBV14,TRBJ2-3,TGTGCCAGCAGCCATCGTAGCACAGATACGCAGTATTTT,CASSHRSTDTQYF
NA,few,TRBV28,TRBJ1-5,TGTGCCAGCAGTTTATTGTATCAGCCCCAGCATTTT,CASSLLYQPQHF
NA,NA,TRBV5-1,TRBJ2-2,TGCGCCAGCAGCTTGGCTCCCGATCCGGGCTCCGGGGAGCTGTTTTTT,CASSLAPDPGSGELFF
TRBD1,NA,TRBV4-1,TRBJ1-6,TGCGCCAGCAGCCAGGGACAGGGCCTTAATTCACCCCTCCACTTT,CASSQGQGLNSPLHF
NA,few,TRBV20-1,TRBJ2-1,TGCAGTGCTAAGCAGTACAATGAGCAGTTCTTC,CSAKQYNEQFF
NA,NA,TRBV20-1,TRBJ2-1,TGCAGTGCTTCAGGATACAATGAGCAGTTCTTC,CSASGYNEQFF
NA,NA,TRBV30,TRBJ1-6,TGTGCCTGGAGTAGGCAGGGGCAATCACCCCTCCACTTT,CAWSRQGQSPLHF
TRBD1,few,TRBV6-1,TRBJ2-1,TGTGCCAGCATTCGTAATGGACAGGCCTACAATGAGCAGTTCTTC,CASIRNGQAYNEQFF
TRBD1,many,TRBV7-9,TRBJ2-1,TGTGCCGGATGGATGGACAGGGAAAGGCGAAATGAGCAGTTCTTC,CAGWMDRERRNEQFF
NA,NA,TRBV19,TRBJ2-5,TGTGCCAGTAGTATCTACAGGCAAGAGACCCAGTACTTC,CASSIYRQETQYF
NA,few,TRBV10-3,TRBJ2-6,TGTGCCATCAGTGAAGCCAGGGCTGGGGCCAACGTCCTGACTTTC,CAISEARAGANVLTF
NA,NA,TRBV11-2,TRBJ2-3,TGTGCCAGCAGCTTCGGGTGGCCACAAGAAGATACGCAGTATTTT,CASSFGWPQEDTQYF
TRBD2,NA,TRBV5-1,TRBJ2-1,TGCGCCAGCAGCCTCGGGACTAGCGTGATTACCTACAATGAGCAGTTCTTC,CASSLGTSVITYNEQFF
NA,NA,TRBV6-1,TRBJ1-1,TGTGCCAGCAGCCTCGGACAGAACACTGAAGCTTTCTTT,CASSLGQNTEAFF
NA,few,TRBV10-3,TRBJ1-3,TGTGCCATCACGGACAGTCACGGGGGAAACACCATATATTTT,CAITDSHGGNTIYF
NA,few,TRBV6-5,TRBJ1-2,TGTGCCAGCAGTTACTGGATGAATGGGGGAAACTATGGCTACACCTTC,CASSYWMNGGNYGYTF
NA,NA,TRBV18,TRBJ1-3,TGTGCCAGCTCACCGCTATCGGGGAGTTCTGGAAACACCATATATTTT,CASSPLSGSSGNTIYF
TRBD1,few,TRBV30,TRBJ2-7,TGTGCCTGGAGTGAGGGGGCTAGGTACGAGCAGTACTTC,CAWSEGARYEQYF
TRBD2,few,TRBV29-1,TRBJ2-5,TGCAGCGTCCCCGCTAGCGGGGGCACGGAGACCCAGTACTTC,CSVPASGGTETQYF
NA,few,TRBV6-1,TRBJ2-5,TGTGCCAGCAGTGAAGGCCAGGGGGGAGAGACCCAGTACTTC,CASSEGQGGETQYF
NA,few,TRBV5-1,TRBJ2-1,TGCGCCAGCAGCTTGTCGTCAGAGGCCGATGAGCAGTTCTTC,CASSLSSEADEQFF
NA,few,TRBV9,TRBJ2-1,TGTGCCAGCAGCGTTGGAGGGGGCTTCTACAATGAGCAGTTCTTC,CASSVGGGFYNEQFF
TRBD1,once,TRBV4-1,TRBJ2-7,TGCGCCAGCAGCCAAGCCGGGACGACAGGGGTGGCTTTCTACGAGCAGTACTTC,CASSQAGTTGVAFYEQYF
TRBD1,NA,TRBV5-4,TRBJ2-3,TGTGCCAGCAGACCCGCGAGCGCCGGGACAGCTAGCACAGATACGCAGTATTTT,CASRPASAGTASTDTQYF
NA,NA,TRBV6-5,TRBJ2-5,TGTGCCAGCAGTCCGATCAGCGGCAAAGAGACCCAGTACTTC,CASSPISGKETQYF
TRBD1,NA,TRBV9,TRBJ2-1,TGTGCCAGCAGCGTAGAGGGACAGGGAGCCACTGGGCAGTTCTTC,CASSVEGQGATGQFF
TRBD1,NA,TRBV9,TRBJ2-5,TGTGCCAGCAGCCACAATCGCCTCGGACAGGGAGTGGGGGAGACCCAGTACTTC,CASSHNRLGQGVGETQYF
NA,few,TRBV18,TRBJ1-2,TGTGCCAGCTCAATAAATCAGGGGCCTTCTTATGGCTACACCTTC,CASSINQGPSYGYTF
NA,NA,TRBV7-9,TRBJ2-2,TGTGCCAGCAGCCCCCCGGTGGGGACCGGGGAGCTGTTTTTT,CASSPPVGTGELFF
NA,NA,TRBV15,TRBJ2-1,TGTGCCACCCTTAACTCAAACAATGAGCAGTTCTTC,CATLNSNNEQFF
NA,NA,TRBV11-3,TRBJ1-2,TGTGCCAGCAGCTCACCCGACCGGGACTATGGCTACACCTTC,CASSSPDRDYGYTF
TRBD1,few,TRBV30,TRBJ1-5,TGTGCCTGGAGGCTCGGACAGGACAATCAGCCCCAGCATTTT,CAWRLGQDNQPQHF
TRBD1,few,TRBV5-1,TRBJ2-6,TGCGCCAGCAGCTCCCTGGGAAGGGGGCCGTCCGGGGCCAACGTCCTGACTTTC,CASSSLGRGPSGANVLTF
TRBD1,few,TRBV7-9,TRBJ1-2,TGTGCCAGCAGCTCCAGGACAGGGGGACAGGAGTCCTATGGCTACACCTTC,CASSSRTGGQESYGYTF
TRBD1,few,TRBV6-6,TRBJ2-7,TGTGCCACCGGGACAGAAGGCCCCTACGAGCAGTACTTC,CATGTEGPYEQYF
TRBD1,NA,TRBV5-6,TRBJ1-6,TGTGCCAGCAGCCCCCGGGACAGGCCACTTCTCTTCCACTTT,CASSPRDRPLLFHF
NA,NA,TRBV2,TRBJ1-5,TGTGCCAGCAGTGAACGGGGGAGCAATCAGCCCCAGCATTTT,CASSERGSNQPQHF
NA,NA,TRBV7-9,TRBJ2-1,TGTGCCAGCAGCCCCCCAGAGGTAGCCGGCAATGAGCAGTTCTTC,CASSPPEVAGNEQFF
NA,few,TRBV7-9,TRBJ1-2,TGTGCCAGCAGCTTATACACAACGGGGTATGGCTACACCTTC,CASSLYTTGYGYTF
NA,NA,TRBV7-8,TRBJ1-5,TGTGCCAGCAGCTTATCCTCCAATCAGCCCCAGCATTTT,CASSLSSNQPQHF
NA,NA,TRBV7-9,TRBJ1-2,TGTGCCAGCAGCTCCACCCCTAACTATGGCTACACCTTC,CASSSTPNYGYTF
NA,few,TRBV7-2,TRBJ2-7,TGTGCCAGCAGCGACCTCTCCTACGAGCAGTACTTC,CASSDLSYEQYF
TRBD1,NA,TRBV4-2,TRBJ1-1,TGTGCCAGCAGCCAAGATCGGGACAGGGCGGGCACTGAAGCTTTCTTT,CASSQDRDRAGTEAFF
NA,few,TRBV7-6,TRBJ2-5,TGTGCCAGCAGCTTAAGCCAGGGAGAGACCCAGTACTTC,CASSLSQGETQYF
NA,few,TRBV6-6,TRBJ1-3,TGTGCCAGCGGGGGGGATGGAAACACCATATATTTT,CASGGDGNTIYF
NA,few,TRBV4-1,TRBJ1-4,TGCGCCAGCAGCCAAACAGGGTTGTCTCTGGAAAAACTGTTTTTT,CASSQTGLSLEKLFF
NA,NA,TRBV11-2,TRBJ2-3,TGTGCCTCGCGGTGGACCGCCGGAGATACGCAGTATTTT,CASRWTAGDTQYF
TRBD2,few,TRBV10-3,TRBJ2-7,TGTGCCATCAGTCTCGGGACGGGGGGCTCCTACGAGCAGTACTTC,CAISLGTGGSYEQYF
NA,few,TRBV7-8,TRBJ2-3,TGTGCCAGCAGCCCTGAGCCGGGACTTTACACAGATACGCAGTATTTT,CASSPEPGLYTDTQYF
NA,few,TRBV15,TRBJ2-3,TGTGCCACCAGCAGCCCTGCCGTAGATACGCAGTATTTT,CATSSPAVDTQYF